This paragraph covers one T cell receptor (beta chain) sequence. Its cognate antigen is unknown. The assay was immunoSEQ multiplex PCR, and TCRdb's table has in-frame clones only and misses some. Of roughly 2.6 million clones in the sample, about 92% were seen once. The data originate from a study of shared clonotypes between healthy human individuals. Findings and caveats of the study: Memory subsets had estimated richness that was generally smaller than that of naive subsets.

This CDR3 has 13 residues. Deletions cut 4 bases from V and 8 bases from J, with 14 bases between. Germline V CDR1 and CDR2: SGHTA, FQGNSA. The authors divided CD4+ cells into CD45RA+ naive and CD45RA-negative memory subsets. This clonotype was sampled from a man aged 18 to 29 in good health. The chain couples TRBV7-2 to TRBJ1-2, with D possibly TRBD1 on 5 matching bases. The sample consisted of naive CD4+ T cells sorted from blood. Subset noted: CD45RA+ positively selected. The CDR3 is CASSSGLRGGYTF. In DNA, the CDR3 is TGTGCCAGCAGCTCCGGACTCCGGGGCGGCTACACCTTC.